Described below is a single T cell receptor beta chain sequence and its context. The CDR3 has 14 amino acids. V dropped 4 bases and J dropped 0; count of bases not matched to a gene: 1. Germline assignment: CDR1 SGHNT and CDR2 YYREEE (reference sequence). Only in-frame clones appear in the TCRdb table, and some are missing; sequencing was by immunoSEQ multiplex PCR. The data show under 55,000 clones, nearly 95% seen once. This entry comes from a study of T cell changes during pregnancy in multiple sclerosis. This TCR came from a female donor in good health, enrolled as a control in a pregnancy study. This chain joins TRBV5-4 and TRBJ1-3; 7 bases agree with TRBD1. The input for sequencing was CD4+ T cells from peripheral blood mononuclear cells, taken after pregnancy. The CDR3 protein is CASSRQGSGNTIYF. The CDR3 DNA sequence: TGTGCCAGCAGCCGACAGGGCTCTGGAAACACCATATATTTT.